This TCR beta chain appears in the sequencing data of a study of OX40 agonist ivuxolimab in advanced cancers. On the study more broadly: Patients were infused with ivuxolimab every 2 weeks at 0.01 to 10 mg/kg. Points from the study as a whole: CD4+ and CD8+ T cells in blood underwent clonal expansion by week 6 at 0.1 to 3.0 mg/kg. The study did not work out the antigen specificity of the expanded peripheral T cells.

Concerning this clone: What it recognizes is unknown.

With 5 bases removed from V and 0 bases from J, the gap between germline ends came to 11 bases. The length of the CDR3 is 15 residues. The V gene's germline CDR1 is SGHAT and CDR2 FQNNGV. Repertoires were generated with immunoSEQ multiplex PCR, while TCRdb's copy carries only in-frame clones and drops some. This sample has about 82,000 clones; less than 90% occur once, and the top ten carry approximately 0.79%. Blood sampling was done at baseline, cycle 4 day 1, and cycle 7 day 1. This receptor was identified in an adult with an advanced solid tumor such as melanoma, head and neck, liver or kidney cancer. The sequences come from CD4+ or CD8+ T cells sorted from blood, collected in a trial of the OX40 agonist ivuxolimab. The chain is built from TRBV11-2 and TRBJ1-5, with D maybe TRBD1 (5 bases). The CDR3 DNA is TGTGCCAGCAGCCTCACAGGTGTTAGCAATCAGCCCCAGCATTTT. Its translation is CASSLTGVSNQPQHF.